This TCR beta chain comes out of a study of cytomegalovirus exposure and HLA in healthy donors. Overall study results and limits: CMV serostatus was the sole immune exposure information available. The study put 160 or so TCR beta chains on its list as cytomegalovirus-associated. One variant, a missense change in DCLRE1C, was linked in a later analysis to TCR beta V- and J-gene trimming. DRB1 had the most TCR associations and HLA-C the fewest, a later analysis found, with rates varying by HLA locus.

On this clone: Its antigen is currently unknown.

PCR was performed using 60 Vbeta and 13 Jbeta primers. Libraries were prepared by immunoSEQ multiplex PCR; TCRdb keeps only in-frame clonotypes and omits some of them. Of some 150,000 clones detected, around 80% appear once; the ten largest clones hold 6.5% to 7%. This CDR3 comprises 12 residues. The germline V gene encodes CDR1 SGHDT and CDR2 YYEEEE. V dropped 5 bases and J dropped 5 bases, with 10 bases sitting between them. This sequence was found in a man aged 35 to 55 in good health and CMV-seropositive. The sample taken for sequencing was PBMCs. The chain couples TRBV5-6 to TRBJ2-5; tentatively, D is TRBD2 (6 bases). The CDR3 DNA sequence: TGTGCCAGCAGAGGGACTTGGGAGACCCAGTACTTC. Translated, it gives CASRGTWETQYF.